The following is a T cell receptor beta chain sequence with its context. Profiled with immunoSEQ multiplex PCR; TCRdb holds only in-frame clones, not every one. This table has about 70,000 clones, about nine tenths appearing once. CDR3 length: 14 amino acids. V dropped 4 bases and J dropped 6; count of bases not matched to a gene: 5. Germline CDR1 reads SGDLS; CDR2 reads YYNGEE. The data derive from a study of T cell changes during pregnancy in multiple sclerosis. The chain joins TRBV9 to TRBJ1-3, with 9 nucleotides matching TRBD1. The material sequenced was peripheral blood, taken in the first trimester of pregnancy. The TCR sequence derives from a female donor with multiple sclerosis, enrolled in a pregnancy study. CDR3 amino acids: CASSSTGGLNTIYF. The CDR3 DNA is TGTGCCAGCAGCTCCACAGGGGGCTTAAACACCATATATTTT.